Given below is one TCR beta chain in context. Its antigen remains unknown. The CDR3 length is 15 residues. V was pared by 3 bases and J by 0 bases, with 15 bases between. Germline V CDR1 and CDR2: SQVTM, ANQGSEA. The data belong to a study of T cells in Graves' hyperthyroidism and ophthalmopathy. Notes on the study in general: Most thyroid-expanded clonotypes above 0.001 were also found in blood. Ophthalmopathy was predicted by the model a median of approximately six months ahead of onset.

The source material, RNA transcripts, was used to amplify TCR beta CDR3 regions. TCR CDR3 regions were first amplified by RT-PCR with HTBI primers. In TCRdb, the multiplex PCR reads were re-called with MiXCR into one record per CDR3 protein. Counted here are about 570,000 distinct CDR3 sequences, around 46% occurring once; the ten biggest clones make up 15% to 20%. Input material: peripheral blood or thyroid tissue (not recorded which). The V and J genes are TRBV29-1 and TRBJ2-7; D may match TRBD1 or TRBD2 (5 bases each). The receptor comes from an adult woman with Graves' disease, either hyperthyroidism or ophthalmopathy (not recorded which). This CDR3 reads CSVDGGADGSYEQYF. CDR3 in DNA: TGCAGCGTTGATGGGGGAGCAGACGGCTCCTACGAGCAGTACTTC.